Listed here is a single T cell receptor beta chain. What it binds is not known. These data belong to a study of beta chain features in type 1 diabetes. The V and J ends lost 0 bases and 3 bases respectively, with 9 bases between them. Germline V gene sequence: CDR1 SNHLY, CDR2 FYNNEI. CDR3 length equals 14 residues. Expressed TCRB transcripts got sequenced, as all isolated RNA was reverse transcribed. TCRdb keeps only in-frame clones here, not all; method: immunoSEQ multiplex PCR. Counted here are 390,000 or so clones, about 14% occurring once; the ten biggest clones make up under 0.04%. Study results and caveats: Among all four CD4+ subsets, Type 1 diabetes patients had TCRB CDR3s that were moderately but significantly shorter. PCR might favor shorter templates, equally in patients and controls. Type 1 diabetes patients showed fewer insertions and more deletions at VDJ junctions.

This sequence was found in a young man in good health. The material sequenced was naive CD4+ T cells from blood. The chain employs TRBV2 and TRBJ2-7, with no clear D. CDR3 sequence: CASSEAGGGYEQYF. The CDR3, as DNA: TGTGCCAGCAGTGAAGCGGGCGGTGGCTACGAGCAGTACTTC.